These 22 T cell receptor beta chains originate from one sample sequenced in a study of a mutant IDH1 vaccine in newly diagnosed glioma. TCRdb's copy holds only in-frame clones and misses some; the assay was immunoSEQ multiplex PCR. The table has about 64,000 clones, 70% to 90% seen once. As to time point: week 23, last vaccination. In the vaccine, a single dose held 300 ug of the mutant IDH1 20-mer peptide, along with topical imiquimod. The antigens of these receptors remain unknown. The sample consisted of PBMCs, taken from a glioma patient whose treatment included an IDH1 peptide vaccine. The receptor source for this set is a man younger than 45 with glioma.

For this clone: The same CDR3 can be traced to other DNA sequences in this sample. The V gene is TRBV11-2, the J gene TRBJ2-1; D is undetermined. V dropped 0 bases and J dropped 0 bases, with 6 bases sitting between them. The germline CDR1 and CDR2 sequences are SGHAT and FQNNGV. The CDR3 extends over 15 amino acids. The CDR3 loop reads CASSLDLSSYNEQFF. CDR3 in DNA: TGTGCCAGCAGCTTAGACCTGAGCTCCTACAATGAGCAGTTCTTC.

As to this clone: Its ends do not fully match the called genes, so a read error is possible. This chain uses TRBV28 with TRBJ2-7; unclear D gene. This CDR3 is built from 9 residues. Germline CDR1 and CDR2: MDHEN and SYDVKM. In DNA form, the CDR3 reads TGTGCCAGCAGAGAACCCCCTTGTTTC. This sequence encodes CASREPPCF. The whole variable domain, filled in from reference TRBV28 and TRBJ2-7, reads DVKVTQSSRYLVKRTGEKVFLECVQDMDHENMFWYRQDPGLGLRLIYFSYDVKMKEKGDIPEGYSVSREKKERFSLILESASTNQTSMYLCASREPPCFGPGTRLTVT.

The chain is built from TRBV28 and TRBJ2-7; either TRBD1 or TRBD2 may fit D (5 bases each). The germline V gene encodes CDR1 MDHEN and CDR2 SYDVKM. Trimming pared 8 bases from V and 0 bases from J, leaving 20 bases between. This CDR3 comprises 16 residues. Written as DNA, the CDR3 is TGTGCCAGCCTTAGCCCCACGGCAGGGAGCTCCTACGAGCAGTACTTC. This sequence encodes CASLSPTAGSSYEQYF.

The V gene is TRBV12-5, the J gene TRBJ2-2; D may be TRBD1 (6 bases). V dropped 0 bases and J dropped 4 bases, with 21 bases sitting between them. Per germline, CDR1 LGHNT and CDR2 FRNRAP. The CDR3 spans 19 residues. The CDR3 reads CASGLVQKTRQGITGELFF. The CDR3 nucleotides are TGTGCTAGTGGTTTGGTCCAAAAGACCAGGCAGGGGATCACCGGGGAGCTGTTTTTT.

The chain couples TRBV18 to TRBJ2-1, with 14 bases fitting TRBD2. Per germline, CDR1 KGHSH and CDR2 LQKENI. V was clipped by 4 bases and J by 7 bases; unmatched bases: 6. The CDR3 extends over 16 amino acids. The CDR3 bases are TGTGCCAGCTCACTGCTGACTAGCGGGGGGGCAAATGAGCAGTTCTTC. Its protein is CASSLLTSGGANEQFF.

The chain couples TRBV28 to TRBJ1-5; D is possibly TRBD1 (6 bases). The CDR3 is 15 amino acids. V was cut by 5 bases and J by 0 bases, with 11 bases left in between. Germline lookup yields CDR1 MDHEN and CDR2 SYDVKM. CDR3 loop: CASSPTGLSNQPQHF. The CDR3 bases are TGTGCCAGCAGTCCGACAGGTCTTAGCAATCAGCCCCAGCATTTT.

This clone appeared a single time. The chain recombines TRBV4-1 with TRBJ1-4; D is unclear. CDR3 length equals 16 residues. From germline, CDR1 is MGHRA and CDR2 YSYEKL. Trimming cost V 0 bases and J 4 bases, with 12 bases left between them. CDR3 in DNA: TGCGCCAGCAGCCAAGATTGGGCCTTTTTTAATGAAAAACTGTTTTTT. Protein: CASSQDWAFFNEKLFF.

The chain employs TRBV10-3 and TRBJ2-3; 11 bases map to TRBD1. The V segment lost 11 bases and the J segment 8 bases; nucleotides outside the gene matches: 9. The CDR3 loop spans 13 amino acids. The germline V gene has CDR1 ENHRY and CDR2 SYGVKD. CDR3 protein: CAAQGQGVGTQYF. CDR3 DNA: TGTGCCGCCCAGGGACAGGGGGTGGGTACGCAGTATTTT.

The chain has TRBV6-1 and TRBJ2-7; D could derive from TRBD1 or TRBD2 (5 bases each). V shed 8 bases and J shed 0 bases, with 14 bases lying between them. The V gene's germline CDR1 is MNHNS and CDR2 SASEGT. The CDR3 is made up of 14 amino acids. This CDR3 reads CASWTGPSSYEQYF. CDR3 bases: TGTGCCAGCTGGACGGGACCGAGCTCCTACGAGCAGTACTTC.

The chain links TRBV2 to TRBJ1-6; possibly TRBD1 for D (6 bases). V gave up 6 bases and J gave up 3 bases, with 6 bases separating them. Germline V gene sequence: CDR1 SNHLY, CDR2 FYNNEI. The CDR3 has 13 residues. The CDR3 here is CASRQGYNSPLHF. As DNA, the CDR3 is TGTGCCAGCAGACAGGGCTATAATTCACCCCTCCACTTT.

J is TRBJ1-4 and V is TRBV19, with D perhaps TRBD1 (5 bases). Germline V gene lookup returns CDR1 LNHDA and CDR2 SQIVND (reference sequence). Trimming removed 2 bases from V and 7 bases from J, with 20 bases in between. This CDR3 has 17 residues. CDR3 protein: CASSIRGSGLLGEKLFF. CDR3 DNA: TGTGCCAGTAGTATACGGGGCTCAGGGCTGCTCGGTGAAAAACTGTTTTTT. The full variable domain, its missing parts supplied by reference TRBV19 and TRBJ1-4, is DGGITQSPKYLFRKEGQNVTLSCEQNLNHDAMYWYRQDPGQGLRLIYYSQIVNDFQKGDIAEGYSVSREKKESFPLTVTSAQKNPTAFYLCASSIRGSGLLGEKLFFGSGTQLSVL.

Details on this clone: The sample carries other DNA sequences with the same CDR3. The rearrangement joins TRBV18 to TRBJ1-4; tentatively, D is TRBD1 (6 bases). V was clipped by 2 bases and J by 6 bases, with 10 bases between them. This CDR3 is 14 amino acids long. The germline V gene has CDR1 KGHSH and CDR2 LQKENI. The CDR3 is CASSPRTAYEKLFF. As DNA, the CDR3 is TGTGCCAGCTCACCAAGGACAGCATATGAAAAACTGTTTTTT. Supplemented by reference TRBV18 and TRBJ1-4, the full variable domain reads NAGVMQNPRHLVRRRGQEARLRCSPMKGHSHVYWYRQLPEEGLKFMVYLQKENIIDESGMPKERFSAEFPKEGPSILRIQQVVRGDSAAYFCASSPRTAYEKLFFGSGTQLSVL.

The gene calls are TRBV21-1 and TRBJ2-7. TRBV21-1 is flagged as a pseudogene. The CDR3 consists of 14 residues. In DNA, the CDR3 is TGTGCCAGCAGCAAATTCGTTCAAGCCTACGAGCAGTACTTC. This gives the protein CASSKFVQAYEQYF.

The chain has TRBV15 and TRBJ2-5; TRBD1 might be the D (6 bases). Deletions cut 7 bases from V and 2 bases from J, with 14 bases between. Germline CDR1 and CDR2: LNHNV and YYDKDF (reference sequence). The CDR3 covers 14 residues. This CDR3 reads CATKLDSAQETQYF. The CDR3 DNA reads TGTGCCACCAAATTGGACAGCGCACAAGAGACCCAGTACTTC.

The chain couples TRBV28 to TRBJ1-6, with 10 nucleotides matching TRBD1. The length of the CDR3 is 15 residues. Germline-derived CDR1 and CDR2 are MDHEN and SYDVKM. Losses at the gene ends were 4 bases for V and 5 bases for J; bases not matched to a gene: 2. Here the CDR3 reads CASSSGTGDNSPLHF. The CDR3 DNA reads as TGTGCCAGCAGTTCCGGGACAGGGGATAATTCACCCCTCCACTTT.

The V call is TRBV6-5, the J call TRBJ2-7, with 10 bases matching TRBD1. The J segment lost 9 bases and the V segment lost 2 bases, leaving 10 bases of the junction unmatched. The CDR3 has 15 amino acids. Germline CDR1 and CDR2: MNHEY and SVGAGI. The CDR3 sequence: CASSYGTGTGDGQYF. The CDR3 nucleotides are TGTGCCAGCAGTTACGGTACCGGGACAGGGGATGGGCAGTACTTC.

This chain links TRBV19 with TRBJ1-5; D not resolved. This CDR3 contains 14 residues. V gave up 2 bases and J gave up 4 bases, with 9 bases separating them. The germline V gene encodes CDR1 LNHDA and CDR2 SQIVND (reference sequence). The CDR3 here is CASSIWGWNQPQHF. For the CDR3, the DNA is TGTGCCAGTAGTATATGGGGATGGAATCAGCCCCAGCATTTT.

This clone was counted only a few times. The V gene is TRBV18, the J gene TRBJ1-2; no definite D call. Germline loops: CDR1 KGHSH, CDR2 LQKENI. The CDR3 consists of 15 residues. Trimming left V 3 bases short and J 4 bases short, with 15 bases between. The CDR3 region is CASSPSVNSPYGYTF. The CDR3 DNA reads as TGTGCCAGCTCACCTTCCGTGAACAGCCCCTATGGCTACACCTTC.

The chain is built from TRBV6-1 and TRBJ2-1; D not certain. The CDR3 loop spans 13 amino acids. CDR1 is MNHNS and CDR2 is SASEGT in the germline V gene. V lost 9 bases to trimming and J lost 7 bases, with 16 bases between them. The chain's CDR3 is CASERLTRNEQFF. CDR3 nucleotide sequence: TGTGCCAGTGAAAGGCTAACCAGGAATGAGCAGTTCTTC.

In this sample, this clone turned up a few times. The gene calls are TRBV2 and TRBJ2-7; D remains unclear. This CDR3 region has 13 residues. With 6 bases removed from V and 2 bases from J, the gap between germline ends came to 11 bases. The germline V gene encodes CDR1 SNHLY and CDR2 FYNNEI. For the CDR3, the DNA is TGTGCCAGCAGCCAAGTACGGACCTACGAGCAGTACTTC. It is translated as CASSQVRTYEQYF.

This chain joins TRBV15 and TRBJ2-3, with D tentatively TRBD1 (6 bases). Trimming took 9 bases from V and 3 from J, leaving 10 bases between them. CDR3 length: 12 residues. Germline V gene data show CDR1 as LNHNV and CDR2 as YYDKDF (reference sequence). The CDR3 DNA reads as TGTGCCACGCGCAGGGGAACAGATACGCAGTATTTT. As protein: CATRRGTDTQYF.

The CDR3 sequence: CASESIQGGTEAFF. The CDR3 region has the DNA TGTGCCAGCGAGTCCATTCAGGGAGGCACTGAAGCTTTCTTT. The chain combines TRBV27 with TRBJ1-1; possible D gene TRBD1, 5 bases. There are 14 residues in the CDR3. Trimming left V 8 bases short and J 4 bases short, with 17 bases between. CDR1 and CDR2 from the germline V gene are MNHEY and SMNVEV (reference sequence).